Listed below are T cell receptor beta chains from one sample, sequenced in a study of blood T cell repertoires in COVID-19. Repertoires were generated with immunoSEQ multiplex PCR, while TCRdb's copy carries only in-frame clones and drops some. The data contain 200,000 or so clones, 84% of them seen just once; the ten biggest clones take up about 5.1%. Sequences were obtained from peripheral blood. The source of these receptors is a woman aged 70-85 years with active or convalescent COVID-19. Each CDR3 is given with its conserved first and last residue. The D gene is left open where the match is weak. Clone size, where shown, is once, few, many, or a class for clones that have expanded.

>TRBD2|TRBV7-9|TRBJ2-3|.
CASSLSGTRGTDTQYF
TGTGCCAGCAGTCTAAGCGGGACCCGAGGGACAGATACGCAGTATTTT
>.|TRBV11-2|TRBJ1-1|.
CASSLYSYGRGNTEAFF
TGTGCCAGCAGCTTATACTCCTATGGCAGGGGGAACACTGAAGCTTTCTTT
>.|TRBV29-1|TRBJ2-7|.
CSVHRDGRREQYF
TGCAGCGTTCACAGGGACGGTCGAAGAGAGCAGTACTTC
>TRBD2|TRBV28|TRBJ2-7|.
CASSFLSTSGRDEQYF
TGTGCCAGCAGTTTTTTGAGTACTAGCGGGAGGGACGAGCAGTACTTC
>TRBD1|TRBV6-5|TRBJ2-2|.
CASSRDRGWAGELFF
TGTGCCAGCAGCCGGGACAGGGGATGGGCCGGGGAGCTGTTTTTT
>.|TRBV10-2|TRBJ1-5|.
CASSESAGLESNQPQHF
TGCGCCAGCAGTGAGTCTGCAGGGCTCGAGAGCAATCAGCCCCAGCATTTT
>.|TRBV27|TRBJ1-1|.
CASSQRRENTEAFF
TGTGCCAGCAGCCAGAGGAGGGAAAACACTGAAGCTTTCTTT
>.|TRBV27|TRBJ2-5|.
CASSPRGRFVETQYF
TGTGCCAGCAGCCCCAGGGGGAGGTTTGTAGAGACCCAGTACTTC
>TRBD2|TRBV6-6|TRBJ2-7|.
CASSQGLAGGVYEQYF
TGTGCCAGCAGTCAGGGACTAGCGGGAGGGGTATACGAGCAGTACTTC
>TRBD1|TRBV2|TRBJ1-6|many
CASRSAGTGVSPLHF
TGTGCCAGCAGAAGTGCCGGGACAGGGGTTTCACCCCTCCACTTT